The entry that follows covers one TCR beta chain sequence. The CDR3 length is 12 residues. V was clipped by 0 bases and J by 6 bases, with 4 bases between them. The germline CDR1 and CDR2 sequences are SGHRS and YFSETQ. Some clones are missing from TCRdb's copy, which holds only in-frame ones; the method was immunoSEQ multiplex PCR. The sample lists just over 150,000 clones, roughly 80% occurring once. The record originates from a study of blood T cell repertoires in COVID-19. The source of this sequence is a woman in her thirties or forties with COVID-19, enrolled during active disease. The sequenced material came from peripheral blood. This rearrangement joins TRBV5-1 to TRBJ2-1; D gene unclear. The CDR3 DNA is TGCGCCAGCAGCTTGGATCTCAATGAGCAGTTCTTC. It codes for CASSLDLNEQFF.